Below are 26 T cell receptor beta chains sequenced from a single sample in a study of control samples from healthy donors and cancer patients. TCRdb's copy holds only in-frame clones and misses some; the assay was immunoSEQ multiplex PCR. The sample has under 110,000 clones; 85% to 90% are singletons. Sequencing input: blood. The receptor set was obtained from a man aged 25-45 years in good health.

CDR3 sequence reads: CASSRAGTRNNEQFF. The DNA of the CDR3 is TGCGCCAGCAGCCGCGCCGGGACCCGAAACAATGAGCAGTTCTTC. V and J are TRBV4-3 and TRBJ2-1, with D perhaps matching TRBD1 or TRBD2 (5 bases each). The V end lost 4 bases, the J end lost 5 bases, and 15 bases lay between the germline ends. This CDR3 has 15 amino acids. CDR1 is LGHNA, CDR2 YSLEER, per germline.

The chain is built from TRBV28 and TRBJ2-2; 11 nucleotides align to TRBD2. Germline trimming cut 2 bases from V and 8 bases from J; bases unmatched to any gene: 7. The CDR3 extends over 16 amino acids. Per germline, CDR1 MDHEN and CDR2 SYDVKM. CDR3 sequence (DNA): TGTGCCAGCAGTTTACGGCTAGCGGGAGGTTTAGGGGAGCTGTTTTTT. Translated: CASSLRLAGGLGELFF.

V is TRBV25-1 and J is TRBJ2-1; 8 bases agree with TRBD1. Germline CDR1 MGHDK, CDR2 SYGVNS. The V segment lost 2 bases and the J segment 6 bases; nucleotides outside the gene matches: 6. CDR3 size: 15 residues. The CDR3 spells CASSEDRGATNEQFF. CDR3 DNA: TGTGCCAGCAGTGAAGACAGGGGCGCAACCAATGAGCAGTTCTTC.

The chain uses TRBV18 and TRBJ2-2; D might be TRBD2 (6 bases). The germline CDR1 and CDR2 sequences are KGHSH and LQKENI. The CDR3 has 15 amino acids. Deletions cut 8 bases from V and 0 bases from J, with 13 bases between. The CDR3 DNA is TGTGCCAGCAAAATGGCGGGGTCGAACACCGGGGAGCTGTTTTTT. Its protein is CASKMAGSNTGELFF.

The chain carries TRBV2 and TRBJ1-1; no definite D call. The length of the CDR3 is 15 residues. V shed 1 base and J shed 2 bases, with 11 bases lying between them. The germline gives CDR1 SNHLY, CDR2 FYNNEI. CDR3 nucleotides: TGTGCCAGCAGTGAAGGTGGACGGCCCAACACTGAAGCTTTCTTT. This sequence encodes CASSEGGRPNTEAFF.

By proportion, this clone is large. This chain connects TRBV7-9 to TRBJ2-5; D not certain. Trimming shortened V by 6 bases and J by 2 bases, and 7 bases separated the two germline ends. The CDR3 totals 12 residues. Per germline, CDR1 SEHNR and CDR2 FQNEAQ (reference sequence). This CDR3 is CASRQQQETQYF. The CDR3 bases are TGTGCCAGCAGACAACAACAAGAGACCCAGTACTTC.

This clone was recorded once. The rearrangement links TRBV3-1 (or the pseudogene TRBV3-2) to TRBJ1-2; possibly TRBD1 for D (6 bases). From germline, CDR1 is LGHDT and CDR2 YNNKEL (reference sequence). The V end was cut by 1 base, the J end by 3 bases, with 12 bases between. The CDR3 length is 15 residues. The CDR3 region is CASSQGAGAHYGYTF. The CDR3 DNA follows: TGTGCCAGCAGCCAAGGGGCAGGGGCCCACTATGGCTACACCTTC.

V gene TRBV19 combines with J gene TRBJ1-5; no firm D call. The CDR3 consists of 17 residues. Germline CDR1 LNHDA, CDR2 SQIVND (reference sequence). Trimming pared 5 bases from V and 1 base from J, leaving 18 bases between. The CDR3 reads CASSLGGGFISNQPQHF. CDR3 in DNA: TGTGCCAGTAGTTTGGGAGGTGGGTTTATAAGCAATCAGCCCCAGCATTTT.

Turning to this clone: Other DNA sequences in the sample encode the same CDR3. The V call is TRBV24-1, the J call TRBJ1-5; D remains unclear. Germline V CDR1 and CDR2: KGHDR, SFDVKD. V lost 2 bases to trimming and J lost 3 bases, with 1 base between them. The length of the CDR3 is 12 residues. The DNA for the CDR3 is TGTGCCACCAGTGATTCCAATCAGCCCCAGCATTTT. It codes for CATSDSNQPQHF.

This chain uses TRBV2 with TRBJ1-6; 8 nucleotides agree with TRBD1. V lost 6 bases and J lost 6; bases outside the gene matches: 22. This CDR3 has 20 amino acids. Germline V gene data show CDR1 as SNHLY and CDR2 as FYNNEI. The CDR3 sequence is CASSRTQTGAPSGTNSPLHF. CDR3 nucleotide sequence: TGTGCCAGCAGCAGAACCCAGACAGGGGCACCATCGGGTACTAATTCACCCCTCCACTTT.

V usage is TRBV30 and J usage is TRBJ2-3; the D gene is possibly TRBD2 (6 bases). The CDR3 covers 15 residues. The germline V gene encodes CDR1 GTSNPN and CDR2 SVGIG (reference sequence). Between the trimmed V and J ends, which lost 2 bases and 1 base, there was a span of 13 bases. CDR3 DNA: TGTGCCTGGAGTCGGACTACCTCTGGCACAGATACGCAGTATTTT. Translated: CAWSRTTSGTDTQYF.

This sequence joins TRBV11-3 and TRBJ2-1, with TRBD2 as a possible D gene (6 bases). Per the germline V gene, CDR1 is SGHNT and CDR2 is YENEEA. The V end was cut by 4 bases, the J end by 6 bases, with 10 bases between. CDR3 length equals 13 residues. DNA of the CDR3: TGTGCCAGCAGCTCTGCGGGACGCAATGAGCAGTTCTTC. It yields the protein CASSSAGRNEQFF.

The CDR3 coding sequence is TGCAGTGCTAGTTCCCGCTGGGACACCGGGGAGCTGTTTTTT. Amino acid sequence: CSASSRWDTGELFF. The rearrangement links TRBV20-1 to TRBJ2-2, with no clear D. With 3 bases removed from V and 3 bases from J, the gap between germline ends came to 11 bases. The CDR3 contains 14 residues. Germline assignment: CDR1 DFQATT and CDR2 SNEGSKA (reference sequence).

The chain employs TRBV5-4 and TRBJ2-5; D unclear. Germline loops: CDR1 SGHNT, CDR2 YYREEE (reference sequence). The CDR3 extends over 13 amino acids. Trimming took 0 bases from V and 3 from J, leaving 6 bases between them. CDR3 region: CASSLELKETQYF. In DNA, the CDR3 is TGTGCCAGCAGCTTGGAACTTAAAGAGACCCAGTACTTC. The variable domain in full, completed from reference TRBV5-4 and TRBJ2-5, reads ETGVTQSPTHLIKTRGQQVTLRCSSQSGHNTVSWYQQALGQGPQFIFQYYREEENGRGNFPPRFSGLQFPNYSSELNVNALELDDSALYLCASSLELKETQYFGPGTRLLVL.

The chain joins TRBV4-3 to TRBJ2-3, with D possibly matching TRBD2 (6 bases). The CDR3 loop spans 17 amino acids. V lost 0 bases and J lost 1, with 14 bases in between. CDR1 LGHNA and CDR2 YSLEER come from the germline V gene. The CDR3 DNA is TGCGCCAGCAGCCAAGAATCCGGGGGTGAACGCACAGATACGCAGTATTTT. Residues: CASSQESGGERTDTQYF.

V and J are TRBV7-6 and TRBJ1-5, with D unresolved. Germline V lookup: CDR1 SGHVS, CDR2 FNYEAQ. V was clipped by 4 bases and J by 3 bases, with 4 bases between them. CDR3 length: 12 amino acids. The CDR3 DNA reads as TGTGCCAGCAGCTCTCCCAATCAGCCCCAGCATTTT. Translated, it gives CASSSPNQPQHF. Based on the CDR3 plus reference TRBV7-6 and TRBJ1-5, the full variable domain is GAGVSQSPRYKVTKRGQDVALRCDPISGHVSLYWYRQALGQGPEFLTYFNYEAQQDKSGLPNDRFSAERPEGSISTLTIQRTEQRDSAMYRCASSSPNQPQHFGDGTRLSIL.

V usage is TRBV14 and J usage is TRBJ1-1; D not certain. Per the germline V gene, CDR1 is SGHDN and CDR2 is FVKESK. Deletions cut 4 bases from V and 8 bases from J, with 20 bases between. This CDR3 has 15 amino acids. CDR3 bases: TGTGCCAGCAGCCCCCGGGGTCCCAAATGGTCCGAAGCTTTCTTT. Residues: CASSPRGPKWSEAFF.

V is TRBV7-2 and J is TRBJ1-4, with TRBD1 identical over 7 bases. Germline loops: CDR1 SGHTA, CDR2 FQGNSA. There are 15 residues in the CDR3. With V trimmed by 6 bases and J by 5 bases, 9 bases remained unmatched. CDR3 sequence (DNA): TGTGCCAGCAGGCTTGGGGACAGAATCAATGAAAAACTGTTTTTT. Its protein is CASRLGDRINEKLFF.

Written as DNA, the CDR3 is TGTGCCATCAGTGAGCAAAGACAGGGCCGGGACACTGAAGCTTTCTTT. Residues: CAISEQRQGRDTEAFF. V is TRBV10-3 and J is TRBJ1-1, with TRBD1 identical over 7 bases. Germline CDR1 reads ENHRY; CDR2 reads SYGVKD. V gave up 2 bases and J gave up 3 bases; unmatched junction bases: 9. This CDR3 region has 16 residues.

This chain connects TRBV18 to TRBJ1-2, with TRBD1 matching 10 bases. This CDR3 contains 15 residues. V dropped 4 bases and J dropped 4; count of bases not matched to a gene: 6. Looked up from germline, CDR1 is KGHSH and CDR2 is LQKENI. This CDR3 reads CASSRADRGAYGYTF. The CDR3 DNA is TGTGCCAGCTCACGCGCGGACAGGGGGGCCTATGGCTACACCTTC. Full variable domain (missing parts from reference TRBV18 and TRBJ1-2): NAGVMQNPRHLVRRRGQEARLRCSPMKGHSHVYWYRQLPEEGLKFMVYLQKENIIDESGMPKERFSAEFPKEGPSILRIQQVVRGDSAAYFCASSRADRGAYGYTFGSGTRLTVV.

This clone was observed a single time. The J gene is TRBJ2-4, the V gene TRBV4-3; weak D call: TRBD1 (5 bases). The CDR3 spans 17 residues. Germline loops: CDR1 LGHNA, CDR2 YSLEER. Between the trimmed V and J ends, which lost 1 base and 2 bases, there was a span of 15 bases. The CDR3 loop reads CASSQAQWTYPKNIQYF. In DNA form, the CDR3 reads TGCGCCAGCAGCCAAGCACAATGGACATACCCCAAAAACATTCAGTACTTC.

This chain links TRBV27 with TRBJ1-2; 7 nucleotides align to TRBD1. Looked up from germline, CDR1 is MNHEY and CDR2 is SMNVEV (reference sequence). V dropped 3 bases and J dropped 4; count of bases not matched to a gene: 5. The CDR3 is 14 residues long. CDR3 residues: CASSLDRTFYGYTF. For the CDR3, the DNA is TGTGCCAGCAGTTTGGACAGGACGTTCTATGGCTACACCTTC.

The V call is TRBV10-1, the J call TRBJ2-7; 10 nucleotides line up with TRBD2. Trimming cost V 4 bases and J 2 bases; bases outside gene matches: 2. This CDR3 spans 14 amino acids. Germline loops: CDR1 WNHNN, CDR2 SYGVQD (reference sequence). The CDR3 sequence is CASSGTSGTYEQYF. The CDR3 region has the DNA TGCGCCAGCAGTGGGACTAGCGGAACCTACGAGCAGTACTTC.

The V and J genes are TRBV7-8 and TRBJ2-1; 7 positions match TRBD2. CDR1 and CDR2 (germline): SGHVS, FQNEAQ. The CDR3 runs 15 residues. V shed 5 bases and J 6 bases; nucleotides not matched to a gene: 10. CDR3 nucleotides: TGTGCCAGCAGCCCTGGACTAGGAGCAGGCAATGAGCAGTTCTTC. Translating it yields CASSPGLGAGNEQFF.

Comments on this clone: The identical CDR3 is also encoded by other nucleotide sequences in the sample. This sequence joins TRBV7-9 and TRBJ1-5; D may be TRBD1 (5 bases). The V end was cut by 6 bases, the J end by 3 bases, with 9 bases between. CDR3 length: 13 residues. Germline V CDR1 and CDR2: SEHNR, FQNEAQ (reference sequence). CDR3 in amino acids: CASSPRDNQPQHF. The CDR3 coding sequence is TGTGCCAGCAGTCCCAGGGACAATCAGCCCCAGCATTTT.

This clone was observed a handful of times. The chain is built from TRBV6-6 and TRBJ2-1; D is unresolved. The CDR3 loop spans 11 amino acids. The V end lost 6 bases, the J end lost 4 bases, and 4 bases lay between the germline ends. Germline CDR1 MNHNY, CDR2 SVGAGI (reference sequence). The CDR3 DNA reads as TGTGCCAGCAGCCAGTACAATGAGCAGTTCTTC. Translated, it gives CASSQYNEQFF.